The T cell receptor (beta chain) described here comes from a study of blood T cells in healthy people across ages. Regarding the study as a whole: Using unsorted PBMCs precluded a conclusive naive versus antigen-experienced comparison.

CDR3 length equals 14 residues. Trimming at V came to 6 bases and at J to 7 bases, leaving 11 bases not matched to a gene. A sample-barcoded 5' primer and a J-beta primer mix were used in a second PCR of about 6 to 11 cycles. TCRdb processed the 5' RACE reads anew with MiXCR; each CDR3 protein has one entry. The table records 870,000 or so distinct CDR3 sequences, about 28% of them present only once. This clonotype was observed at least ten times. The antigen is unknown. This chain uses TRBV12-3 or TRBV12-4 with TRBJ2-5; 7 bases fit TRBD1. Sequencing used blood. The TCR originated in a woman aged 80 or over in good health. The CDR3 region is CASSPTGVVGTQYF. The CDR3 DNA reads as TGTGCCAGCAGCCCCACAGGGGTCGTTGGGACCCAGTACTTC.